The 29 T cell receptor beta chains below come from one sample, sequenced in a study of blood T cell repertoires in COVID-19. This table comes from immunoSEQ multiplex PCR, and its TCRdb copy is limited to in-frame clones, with some not included. The sample comprises 200,000 or so clones, 84% of which are singletons, and about 2.1% rests with the top ten. The sequencing input was peripheral blood. All receptors come from a man aged 40-55 years who had recovered from COVID-19.

The chain recombines TRBV7-2 with TRBJ1-2, with 9 positions matching TRBD1. The CDR3 runs to 15 residues. Per germline, CDR1 SGHTA and CDR2 FQGNSA. V lost 5 bases and J lost 4; bases outside the gene matches: 8. The CDR3 region is CASSAQGARGYGYTF. In nucleotides, the CDR3 is TGTGCCAGCAGCGCACAGGGGGCGCGCGGCTATGGCTACACCTTC.

The chain uses TRBV13 and TRBJ2-1; 12 bases are a match to TRBD2. The CDR3 spans 16 residues. V shed 5 bases and J 6 bases; nucleotides not matched to a gene: 8. CDR1 is PRHDT, CDR2 FYEKMQ, per germline (reference sequence). Here the CDR3 reads CASSRSGTSGPNEQFF. The CDR3 nucleotides read TGTGCCAGCAGCAGATCCGGGACTAGCGGGCCCAATGAGCAGTTCTTC. The whole variable domain, filled in from reference TRBV13 and TRBJ2-1, reads AAGVIQSPRHLIKEKRETATLKCYPIPRHDTVYWYQQGPGQDPQFLISFYEKMQSDKGSIPDRFSAQQFSDYHSELNMSSLELGDSALYFCASSRSGTSGPNEQFFGPGTRLTVL.

V and J are TRBV5-1 and TRBJ2-2; D not certain. The germline V and J ends were trimmed by 1 base and 2 bases, with 9 bases remaining between them. Per the germline V gene, CDR1 is SGHRS and CDR2 is YFSETQ. The CDR3 totals 15 residues. CDR3 DNA sequence: TGCGCCAGCAGCTTGTCCACACCAAACACCGGGGAGCTGTTTTTT. Protein: CASSLSTPNTGELFF.

With respect to this clone: One end of the junction fails to match germline, which may point to a read error. The CDR3 here is CASSNSGQANTEAFF. DNA of the CDR3: TGTGCCAGCAGTAACTCGGGACAGGCAAACACTGAAGCTTTCTTT. The genes are TRBV6-2 or TRBV6-3 and TRBJ1-1; 8 positions match TRBD1. The CDR3 runs to 15 residues. Germline CDR1 and CDR2: MNHEY and SVGEGT.

The chain combines TRBV4-3 with TRBJ1-2, with 9 nucleotides matching TRBD1. Germline V gene sequence: CDR1 LGHNA, CDR2 YSLEER. CDR3 length equals 14 residues. V shed 4 bases, J shed 3 bases, and the junction held 3 bases outside the gene matches. The CDR3 nucleotides read TGCGCCAGCAGCCCGGGACAGGGTGACTATGGCTACACCTTC. Encoded protein: CASSPGQGDYGYTF.

V gene TRBV7-2 combines with J gene TRBJ2-2, with D possibly TRBD1 on 6 matching bases. The germline V gene encodes CDR1 SGHTA and CDR2 FQGNSA. The CDR3 extends over 15 amino acids. V lost 1 base and J lost 4, with 10 bases in between. This chain's CDR3 is CASSLVQGGTGELFF. The CDR3 DNA reads TGTGCCAGCAGCTTAGTACAGGGCGGCACCGGGGAGCTGTTTTTT.

The chain recombines TRBV14 with TRBJ2-7, with 9 bases that match TRBD2. The germline CDR1 and CDR2 sequences are SGHDN and FVKESK. The CDR3 is made up of 13 amino acids. With V trimmed by 0 bases and J by 7 bases, 1 base remained unmatched. Here the CDR3 reads CASSQELAGEQYF. DNA for the CDR3: TGTGCCAGCAGCCAAGAGCTAGCGGGAGAGCAGTACTTC.

This chain connects TRBV15 to TRBJ2-7, with D tentatively TRBD2 (5 bases). The CDR3 contains 14 residues. V lost 5 bases and J lost 3, with 14 bases in between. Germline CDR1 LNHNV, CDR2 YYDKDF (reference sequence). The CDR3 reads CATSGGGEDYEQYF. The CDR3 coding sequence is TGTGCCACCAGCGGAGGAGGAGAGGACTACGAGCAGTACTTC.

V and J are TRBV10-3 and TRBJ1-2; possible D gene TRBD1, 6 bases. Deletions cut 0 bases from V and 6 bases from J, with 14 bases between. This CDR3 comprises 15 residues. Germline CDR1 reads ENHRY; CDR2 reads SYGVKD. The CDR3 loop reads CAISESGHRRDGYTF. As DNA, the CDR3 is TGTGCCATCAGTGAGTCGGGACATCGCCGGGATGGCTACACCTTC.

This sequence joins TRBV5-4 and TRBJ2-7; D not resolved. Germline-derived CDR1 and CDR2 are SGHNT and YYREEE (reference sequence). The CDR3 runs 11 residues. The germline V and J ends were trimmed by 2 bases and 5 bases, with 5 bases remaining between them. The CDR3 sequence is CASSFADEQYF. CDR3 in DNA: TGTGCCAGCAGCTTCGCAGACGAGCAGTACTTC. The whole variable domain, filled in from reference TRBV5-4 and TRBJ2-7, reads ETGVTQSPTHLIKTRGQQVTLRCSSQSGHNTVSWYQQALGQGPQFIFQYYREEENGRGNFPPRFSGLQFPNYSSELNVNALELDDSALYLCASSFADEQYFGPGTRLTVT.

This chain connects TRBV18 to TRBJ2-3; tentative D call: TRBD1 (6 bases). This CDR3 has 14 amino acids. V lost 3 bases and J 0 bases, leaving 7 bases between the germline ends. Germline-derived CDR1 and CDR2 are KGHSH and LQKENI. In DNA form, the CDR3 reads TGTGCCAGCTCACCTCAGGGGAGCACAGATACGCAGTATTTT. This sequence encodes CASSPQGSTDTQYF.

The chain links TRBV2 to TRBJ2-7, with D possibly being TRBD2 (6 bases). CDR1 and CDR2 (germline): SNHLY, FYNNEI. The CDR3 sequence is 15 residues long. V lost 9 bases, J lost 5 bases, and 23 bases lay in between. The CDR3 coding sequence is TGTGCCAGTGAGGCAGACGGGGGAGGAATGAACGAGCAGTACTTC. This codes for CASEADGGGMNEQYF.

The chain has TRBV10-1 and TRBJ2-7; 7 bases map to TRBD1. The CDR3 totals 15 residues. V shed 4 bases and J 2 bases; nucleotides not matched to a gene: 8. Per the germline V gene, CDR1 is WNHNN and CDR2 is SYGVQD (reference sequence). The CDR3 bases are TGCGCCAGCAGTGGTGGTCCAGGGGGAGCCTACGAGCAGTACTTC. Encoded protein: CASSGGPGGAYEQYF.

The J gene is TRBJ1-2, the V gene TRBV11-3, with D possibly being TRBD1 (6 bases). The CDR3 contains 13 residues. V lost 5 bases, J lost 4 bases, and 11 bases lay in between. Germline V CDR1 and CDR2: SGHNT, YENEEA. In DNA, the CDR3 is TGTGCCAGCAGCCCAGGGGCCCCCTATGGCTACACCTTC. Its protein is CASSPGAPYGYTF.

This clone has just one count. The V gene is TRBV3-1 (or the pseudogene TRBV3-2), the J gene TRBJ2-2; 7 bases align to TRBD2. J lost 0 bases, V lost 0 bases, and 1 base had no gene match. CDR1 LGHDT and CDR2 YNNKEL come from the germline V gene (reference sequence). The CDR3 consists of 16 residues. The CDR3 is CASSQDAGANTGELFF. The CDR3 DNA reads TGTGCCAGCAGCCAAGATGCGGGGGCGAACACCGGGGAGCTGTTTTTT.

This clone was detected a few times. The rearrangement uses TRBV6-6 and TRBJ2-7; 7 bases line up with TRBD1. The CDR3 totals 17 residues. Germline V gene sequence: CDR1 MNHNY, CDR2 SVGAGI (reference sequence). V dropped 5 bases and J dropped 1; count of bases not matched to a gene: 14. The CDR3 loop is CASSPSPPQGNSYEQYF. CDR3 nucleotide sequence: TGTGCCAGCAGTCCCTCCCCCCCACAGGGGAATTCCTACGAGCAGTACTTC.

The rearrangement uses TRBV18 and TRBJ2-7; a possible D gene is TRBD2 (5 bases). CDR3 length: 14 residues. CDR1 KGHSH and CDR2 LQKENI come from the germline V gene. Trimming stripped 4 bases from V and 3 bases from J, with 13 bases between. The CDR3 here is CASSLSGGGYEQYF. CDR3 bases: TGTGCCAGCTCACTTTCCGGCGGAGGCTACGAGCAGTACTTC.

This clone was detected once. V gene TRBV7-2 combines with J gene TRBJ2-7, with 13 positions matching TRBD2. The CDR3 has 15 residues. Germline trimming cut 4 bases from V and 6 bases from J; bases unmatched to any gene: 6. Germline V gene data show CDR1 as SGHTA and CDR2 as FQGNSA. Written as DNA, the CDR3 is TGTGCCAGCAGCTCCGTTGGGACTAGCGGGATCGAGCAGTACTTC. Amino acids: CASSSVGTSGIEQYF.

The genes are TRBV6-5 and TRBJ1-4, with 8 nucleotides matching TRBD1. The CDR3 has 15 amino acids. The germline CDR1 and CDR2 sequences are MNHEY and SVGAGI. The J segment lost 8 bases and the V segment lost 4 bases, leaving 9 bases of the junction unmatched. CDR3 sequence (DNA): TGTGCCAGCAGTTCAGCTGGACAGGGACGGGAAAAACTGTTTTTT. It specifies CASSSAGQGREKLFF.

In DNA, the CDR3 is TGTGCCAGTAGTACCCGACAGGGAGTGACAGATACGCAGTATTTT. Encoded protein: CASSTRQGVTDTQYF. The genes are TRBV19 and TRBJ2-3, with 7 bases matching TRBD1. Germline-derived CDR1 and CDR2 are LNHDA and SQIVND (reference sequence). The CDR3 contains 15 residues. Germline trimming cut 4 bases from V and 3 bases from J; bases unmatched to any gene: 7.

With regard to this clone: Sequence at one end of the junction differs from germline and may be a read error. Different DNA sequences within this sample yield the same CDR3. The V gene is TRBV29-1, the J gene TRBJ1-1; D may be TRBD1 (6 bases). The germline CDR1 and CDR2 sequences are SQVTM and ANQGSEA. This CDR3 spans 11 amino acids. This CDR3 is CSGGADTEAFF. The DNA for the CDR3 is TGCAGCGGGGGGGCAGACACTGAGGCTTTCTTT.

The rearrangement joins TRBV19 to TRBJ1-6; TRBD1 matches 9 bases. Looked up from germline, CDR1 is LNHDA and CDR2 is SQIVND (reference sequence). The ends lost 4 bases at V and 7 bases at J; junction bases unmatched: 8. CDR3 length: 16 amino acids. As DNA, the CDR3 is TGTGCCAGTAGTACGAGGACAGGGGAACCCAATTCACCCCTCCACTTT. Its translation is CASSTRTGEPNSPLHF.

The chain links TRBV7-2 to TRBJ2-2; TRBD1 matches at 7 bases. The germline V gene encodes CDR1 SGHTA and CDR2 FQGNSA. This CDR3 is 16 amino acids long. J was trimmed by 4 bases and V by 5 bases; bases with no gene match: 10. In DNA, the CDR3 is TGTGCCAGCAGCCCCCAGTCTCGACAGGGCACCGGGGAGCTGTTTTTT. Its translation is CASSPQSRQGTGELFF.

J is TRBJ1-1 and V is TRBV10-2, with TRBD1 matching 8 bases. Germline loops: CDR1 WSHSY, CDR2 SAAADI. The CDR3 extends over 15 amino acids. The trim removed 5 bases at V and 9 bases at J, leaving 14 bases unmatched. The CDR3 loop is CASSPDRVSILQAFF. The DNA of the CDR3 is TGCGCCAGCAGTCCGGACAGGGTCTCAATTCTTCAAGCTTTCTTT.

This chain links TRBV19 with TRBJ2-2, with 7 bases lining up with TRBD2. This CDR3 is 15 amino acids long. V shed 5 bases and J 2 bases; nucleotides not matched to a gene: 5. Germline V CDR1 and CDR2: LNHDA, SQIVND (reference sequence). The CDR3: CASSGSGLNTGELFF. CDR3 in DNA: TGTGCCAGTAGTGGTAGCGGGTTAAACACCGGGGAGCTGTTTTTT.

The J gene is TRBJ1-1, the V gene TRBV7-2; the D gene is possibly TRBD1 (6 bases). Trimming pared 7 bases from V and 7 bases from J, leaving 16 bases between. Germline CDR1 is SGHTA and CDR2 is FQGNSA. The CDR3 loop spans 13 amino acids. The CDR3 DNA sequence: TGTGCCAGCACCTTCGACAGGAACGGTGAAGCTTTCTTT. Its protein product is CASTFDRNGEAFF.

V gene TRBV5-1 combines with J gene TRBJ2-2; D assignment may be TRBD1 or TRBD2 (6 bases each). This CDR3 has 15 residues. In germline, CDR1 is SGHRS, CDR2 YFSETQ. V lost 4 bases and J 1 base, leaving 11 bases between the germline ends. CDR3: CASSLEGQNTGELFF. The CDR3 nucleotides are TGCGCCAGCAGCCTGGAGGGACAGAACACCGGGGAGCTGTTTTTT.

V and J are TRBV10-1 and TRBJ2-2, with D maybe TRBD1 (5 bases). Germline loops: CDR1 WNHNN, CDR2 SYGVQD (reference sequence). The V gene lost 3 bases and the J gene lost 0 bases, with 8 bases spanning the gap. The CDR3 contains 15 residues. In nucleotides, the CDR3 is TGCGCCAGCAGTGACAGGGTTACGAACACCGGGGAGCTGTTTTTT. This translates into CASSDRVTNTGELFF.

The chain recombines TRBV2 with TRBJ2-1, with no clear D. Germline V lookup: CDR1 SNHLY, CDR2 FYNNEI. The CDR3 has 16 residues. V was trimmed by 2 bases and J by 1 base, leaving 12 bases between them. The DNA of the CDR3 is TGTGCCAGCAGTGAACCGCGCGGCGGATCCTACAATGAGCAGTTCTTC. This gives the protein CASSEPRGGSYNEQFF.